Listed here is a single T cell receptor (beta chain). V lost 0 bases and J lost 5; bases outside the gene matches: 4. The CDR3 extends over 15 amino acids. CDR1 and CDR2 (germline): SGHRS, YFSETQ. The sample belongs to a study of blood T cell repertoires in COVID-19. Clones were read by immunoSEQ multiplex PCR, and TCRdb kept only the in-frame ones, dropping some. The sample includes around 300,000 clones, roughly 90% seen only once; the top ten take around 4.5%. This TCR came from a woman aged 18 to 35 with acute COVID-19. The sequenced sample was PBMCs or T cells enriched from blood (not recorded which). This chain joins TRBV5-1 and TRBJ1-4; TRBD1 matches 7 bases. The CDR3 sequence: CASSLGQGYNEKLFF. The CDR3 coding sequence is TGCGCCAGCAGCTTGGGACAGGGATACAATGAAAAACTGTTTTTT.